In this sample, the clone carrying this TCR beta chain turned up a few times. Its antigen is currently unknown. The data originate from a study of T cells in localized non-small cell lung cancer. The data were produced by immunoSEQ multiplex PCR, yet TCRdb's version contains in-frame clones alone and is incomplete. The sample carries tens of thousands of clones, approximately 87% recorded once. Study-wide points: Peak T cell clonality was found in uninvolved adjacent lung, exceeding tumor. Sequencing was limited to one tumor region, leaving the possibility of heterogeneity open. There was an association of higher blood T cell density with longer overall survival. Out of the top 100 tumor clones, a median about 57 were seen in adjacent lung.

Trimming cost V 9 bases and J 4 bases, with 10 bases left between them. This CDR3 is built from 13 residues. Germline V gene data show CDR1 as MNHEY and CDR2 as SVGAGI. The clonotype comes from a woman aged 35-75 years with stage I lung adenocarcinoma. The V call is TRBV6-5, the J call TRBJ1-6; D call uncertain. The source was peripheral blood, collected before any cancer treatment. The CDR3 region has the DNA TGTGCCAGTAAGCCAGGTTATAATTCACCCCTCCACTTT. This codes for CASKPGYNSPLHF.